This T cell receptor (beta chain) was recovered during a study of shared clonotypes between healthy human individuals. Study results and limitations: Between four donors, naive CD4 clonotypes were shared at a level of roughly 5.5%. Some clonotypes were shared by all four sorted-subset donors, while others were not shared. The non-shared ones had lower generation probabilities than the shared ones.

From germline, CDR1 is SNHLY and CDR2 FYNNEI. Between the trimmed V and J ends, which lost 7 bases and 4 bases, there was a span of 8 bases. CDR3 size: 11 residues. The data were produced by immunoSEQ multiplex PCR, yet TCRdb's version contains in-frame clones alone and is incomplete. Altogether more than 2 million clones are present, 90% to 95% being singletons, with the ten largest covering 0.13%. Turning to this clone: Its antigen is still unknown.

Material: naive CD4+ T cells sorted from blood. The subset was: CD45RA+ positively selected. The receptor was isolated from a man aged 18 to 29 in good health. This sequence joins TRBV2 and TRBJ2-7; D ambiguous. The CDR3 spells CASTDRYEQYF. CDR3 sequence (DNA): TGTGCCAGCACCGATAGGTACGAGCAGTACTTC.